This note documents a single T cell receptor beta chain sequence. The antigen is undetermined. The sample is drawn from a study of T cell responses to AZD1222 COVID-19 vaccine. Findings of the study overall: Without day 14 samples, only post-peak T cell repertoires were studied.

The CDR3 is 14 residues long. V lost 7 bases, J lost 4 bases, and 17 bases lay in between. Looked up from germline, CDR1 is WSHSY and CDR2 is SAAADI. Only in-frame clones appear in the TCRdb table, and some are missing; sequencing was by immunoSEQ multiplex PCR. Among 97,000 or so clones listed, almost 85% were seen once. The genes are TRBV10-2 and TRBJ2-7; D remains ambiguous. The source material was peripheral blood, sampled on day 0 of AZD1222 vaccination. This TCR was recovered from an adult in good health. CDR3 in DNA: TGCGCCAGCATCCCCGGATCCGGGCGATACGAGCAGTACGTC. It specifies CASIPGSGRYEQYV.